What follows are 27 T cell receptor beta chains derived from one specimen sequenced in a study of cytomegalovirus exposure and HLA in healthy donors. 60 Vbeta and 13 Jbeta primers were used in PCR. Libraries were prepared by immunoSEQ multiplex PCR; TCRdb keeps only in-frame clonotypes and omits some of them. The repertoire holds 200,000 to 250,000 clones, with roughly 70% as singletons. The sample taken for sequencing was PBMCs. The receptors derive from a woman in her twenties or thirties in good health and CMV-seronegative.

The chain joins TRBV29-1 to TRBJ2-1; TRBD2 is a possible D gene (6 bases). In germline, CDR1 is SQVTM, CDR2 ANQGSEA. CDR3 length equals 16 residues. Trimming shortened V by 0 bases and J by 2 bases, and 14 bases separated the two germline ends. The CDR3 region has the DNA TGCAGCGTTGAAGATCGGGGAGCGGGTGCCTACAATGAGCAGTTCTTC. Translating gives CSVEDRGAGAYNEQFF.

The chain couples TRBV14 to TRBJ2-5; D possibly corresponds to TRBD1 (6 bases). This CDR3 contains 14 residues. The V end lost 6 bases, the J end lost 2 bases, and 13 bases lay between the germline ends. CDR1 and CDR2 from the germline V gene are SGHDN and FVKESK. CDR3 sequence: CASRAGQTQETQYF. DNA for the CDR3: TGTGCCAGCAGAGCCGGACAGACGCAAGAGACCCAGTACTTC.

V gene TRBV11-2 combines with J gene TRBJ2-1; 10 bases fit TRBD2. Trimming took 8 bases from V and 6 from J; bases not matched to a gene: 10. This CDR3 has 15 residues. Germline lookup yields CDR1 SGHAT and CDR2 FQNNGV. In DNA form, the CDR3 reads TGTGCCAGCGGAATATCTAGCGGGAGTGCCAATGAGCAGTTCTTC. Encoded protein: CASGISSGSANEQFF. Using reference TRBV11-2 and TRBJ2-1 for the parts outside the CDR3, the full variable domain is EAGVAQSPRYKIIEKRQSVAFWCNPISGHATLYWYQQILGQGPKLLIQFQNNGVVDDSQLPKDRFSAERLKGVDSTLKIQPAKLEDSAVYLCASGISSGSANEQFFGPGTRLTVL.

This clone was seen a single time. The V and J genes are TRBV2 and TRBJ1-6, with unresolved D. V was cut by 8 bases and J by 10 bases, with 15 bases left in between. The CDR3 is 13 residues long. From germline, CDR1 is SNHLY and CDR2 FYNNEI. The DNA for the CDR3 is TGTGCCAGCGTGGTCCAGGTGAACTCACCCCTCCACTTT. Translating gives CASVVQVNSPLHF.

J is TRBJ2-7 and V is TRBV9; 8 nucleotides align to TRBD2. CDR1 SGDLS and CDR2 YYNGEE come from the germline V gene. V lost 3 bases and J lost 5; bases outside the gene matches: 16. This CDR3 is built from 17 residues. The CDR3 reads CASSATGTRTWGNEQYF. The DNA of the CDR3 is TGTGCCAGCAGCGCCACCGGGACTAGGACGTGGGGCAACGAGCAGTACTTC.

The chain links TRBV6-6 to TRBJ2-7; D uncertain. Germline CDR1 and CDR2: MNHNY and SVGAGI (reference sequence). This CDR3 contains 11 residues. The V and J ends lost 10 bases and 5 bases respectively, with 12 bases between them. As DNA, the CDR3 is TGTGCCACCTCAATGCCGGACGAGCAGTACTTC. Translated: CATSMPDEQYF.

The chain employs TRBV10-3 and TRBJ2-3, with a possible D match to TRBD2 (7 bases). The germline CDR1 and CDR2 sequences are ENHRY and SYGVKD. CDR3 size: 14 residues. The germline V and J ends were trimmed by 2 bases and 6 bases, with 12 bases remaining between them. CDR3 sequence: CAISEGGARDTQYF. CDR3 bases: TGTGCCATCAGTGAGGGGGGGGCAAGGGATACGCAGTATTTT.

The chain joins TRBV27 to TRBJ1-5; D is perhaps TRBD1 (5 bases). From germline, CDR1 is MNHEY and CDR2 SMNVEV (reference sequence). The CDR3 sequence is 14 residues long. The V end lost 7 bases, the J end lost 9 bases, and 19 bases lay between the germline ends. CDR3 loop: CASKVGGVAGPQHF. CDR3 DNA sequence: TGTGCCAGCAAGGTGGGGGGGGTGGCAGGGCCCCAGCATTTT.

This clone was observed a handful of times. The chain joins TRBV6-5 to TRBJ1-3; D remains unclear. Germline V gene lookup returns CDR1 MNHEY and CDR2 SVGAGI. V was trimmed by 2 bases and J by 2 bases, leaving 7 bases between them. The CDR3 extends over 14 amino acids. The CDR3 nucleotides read TGTGCCAGCAGTTACAGCGACGCTGGAAACACCATATATTTT. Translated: CASSYSDAGNTIYF.

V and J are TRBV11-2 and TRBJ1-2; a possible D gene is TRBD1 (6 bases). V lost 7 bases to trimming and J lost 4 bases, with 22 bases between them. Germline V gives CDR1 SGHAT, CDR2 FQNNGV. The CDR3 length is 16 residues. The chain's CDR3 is CASTILGEGDPYGYTF. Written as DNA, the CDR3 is TGTGCCAGCACTATACTAGGGGAGGGGGATCCCTATGGCTACACCTTC.

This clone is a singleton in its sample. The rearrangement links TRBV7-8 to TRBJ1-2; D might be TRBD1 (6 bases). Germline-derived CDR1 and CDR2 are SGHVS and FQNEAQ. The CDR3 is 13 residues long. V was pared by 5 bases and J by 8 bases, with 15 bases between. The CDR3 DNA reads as TGTGCCAGCAGCCCAGGGGCTGGATCGGGCTACACCTTC. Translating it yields CASSPGAGSGYTF.

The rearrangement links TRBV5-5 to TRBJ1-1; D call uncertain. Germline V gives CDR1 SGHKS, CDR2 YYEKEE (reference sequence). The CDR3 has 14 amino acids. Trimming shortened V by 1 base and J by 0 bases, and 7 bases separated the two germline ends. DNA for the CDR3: TGTGCCAGCAGCTTGCACGAGATGAACACTGAAGCTTTCTTT. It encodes CASSLHEMNTEAFF.

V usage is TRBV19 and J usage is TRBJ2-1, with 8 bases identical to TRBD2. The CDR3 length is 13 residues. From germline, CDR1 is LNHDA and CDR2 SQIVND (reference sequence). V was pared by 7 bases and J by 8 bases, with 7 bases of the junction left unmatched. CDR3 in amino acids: CASNPRGGYEQFF. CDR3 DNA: TGTGCCAGTAATCCTCGGGGGGGCTATGAGCAGTTCTTC.

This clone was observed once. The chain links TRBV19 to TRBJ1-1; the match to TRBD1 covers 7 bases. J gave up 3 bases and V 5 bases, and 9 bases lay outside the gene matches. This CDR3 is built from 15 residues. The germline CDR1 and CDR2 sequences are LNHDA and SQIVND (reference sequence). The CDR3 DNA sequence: TGTGCCAGTAGTCGTCAGGGGGTTAAACACACTGAAGCTTTCTTT. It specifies CASSRQGVKHTEAFF.

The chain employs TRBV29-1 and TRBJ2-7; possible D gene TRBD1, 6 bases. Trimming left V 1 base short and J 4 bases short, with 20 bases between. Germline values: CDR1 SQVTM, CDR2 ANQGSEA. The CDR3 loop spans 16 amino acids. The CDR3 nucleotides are TGCAGCGTTGAAGGGCCATCGTTTAAAGGGGGTTACGAGCAGTACTTC. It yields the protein CSVEGPSFKGGYEQYF.

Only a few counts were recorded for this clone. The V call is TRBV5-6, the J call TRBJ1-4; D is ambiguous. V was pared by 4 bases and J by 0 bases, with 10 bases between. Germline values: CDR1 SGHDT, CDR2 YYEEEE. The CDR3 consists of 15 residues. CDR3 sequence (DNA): TGTGCCAGCAGCCCCGTCAGTGCAACTAATGAAAAACTGTTTTTT. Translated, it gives CASSPVSATNEKLFF.

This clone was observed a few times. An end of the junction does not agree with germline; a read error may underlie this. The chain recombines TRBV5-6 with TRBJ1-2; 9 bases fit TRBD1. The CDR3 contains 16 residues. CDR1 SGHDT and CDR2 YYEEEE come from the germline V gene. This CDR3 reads CASSLRRTGGSFRYNF. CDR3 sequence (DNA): TGTGCCAGCAGCTTGCGGAGAACAGGGGGCTCGTTTCGCTACAACTTC.

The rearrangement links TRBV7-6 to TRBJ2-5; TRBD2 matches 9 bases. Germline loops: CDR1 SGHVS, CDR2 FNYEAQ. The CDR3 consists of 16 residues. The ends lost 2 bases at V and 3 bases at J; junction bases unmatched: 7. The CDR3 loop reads CASSLRAGGYEETQYF. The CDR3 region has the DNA TGTGCCAGCAGCTTAAGAGCGGGGGGCTATGAAGAGACCCAGTACTTC.

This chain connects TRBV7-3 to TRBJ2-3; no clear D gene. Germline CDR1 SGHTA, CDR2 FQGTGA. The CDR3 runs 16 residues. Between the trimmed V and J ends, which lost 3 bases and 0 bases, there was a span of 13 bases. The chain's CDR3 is CASSLYPSLSTDTQYF. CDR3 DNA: TGTGCCAGCAGCTTGTATCCCAGTCTTAGCACAGATACGCAGTATTTT.

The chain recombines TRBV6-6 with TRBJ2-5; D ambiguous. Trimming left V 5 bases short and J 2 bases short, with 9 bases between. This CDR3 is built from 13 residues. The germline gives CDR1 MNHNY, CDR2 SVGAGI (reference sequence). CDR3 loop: CASSPLEQETQYF. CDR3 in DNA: TGTGCCAGCAGTCCATTAGAGCAAGAGACCCAGTACTTC.

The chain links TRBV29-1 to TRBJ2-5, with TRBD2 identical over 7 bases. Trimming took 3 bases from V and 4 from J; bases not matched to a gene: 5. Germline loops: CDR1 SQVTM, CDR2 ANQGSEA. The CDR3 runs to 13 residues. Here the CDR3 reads CSVDKASGETQYF. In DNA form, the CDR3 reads TGCAGCGTTGACAAGGCTAGCGGAGAGACCCAGTACTTC.

The CDR3 DNA reads TGTGCCAGCAGCCCACTAGCGGCCCTAAGCACAGATACGCAGTATTTT. It encodes CASSPLAALSTDTQYF. This chain connects TRBV7-3 to TRBJ2-3, with 8 bases aligning to TRBD2. CDR3 length: 16 amino acids. V shed 5 bases, J shed 0 bases, and the junction held 7 bases outside the gene matches. Germline CDR1 is SGHTA and CDR2 is FQGTGA.

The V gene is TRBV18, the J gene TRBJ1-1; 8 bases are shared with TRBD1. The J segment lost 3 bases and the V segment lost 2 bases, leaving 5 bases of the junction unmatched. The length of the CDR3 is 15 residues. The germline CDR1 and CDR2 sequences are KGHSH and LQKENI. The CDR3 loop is CASSPDRGAYTEAFF. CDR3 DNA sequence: TGTGCCAGCTCACCAGACAGGGGAGCGTACACTGAAGCTTTCTTT.

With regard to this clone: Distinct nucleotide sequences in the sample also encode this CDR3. CDR3 amino acids: CASSVRQSNTEAFF. CDR3 nucleotides: TGTGCCAGCAGCGTTCGACAGTCGAACACTGAAGCTTTCTTT. The chain carries TRBV9 and TRBJ1-1, with a tentative D call TRBD1 (5 bases). Trimming shortened V by 2 bases and J by 1 base, and 9 bases separated the two germline ends. Germline V lookup: CDR1 SGDLS, CDR2 YYNGEE. This CDR3 spans 14 amino acids.

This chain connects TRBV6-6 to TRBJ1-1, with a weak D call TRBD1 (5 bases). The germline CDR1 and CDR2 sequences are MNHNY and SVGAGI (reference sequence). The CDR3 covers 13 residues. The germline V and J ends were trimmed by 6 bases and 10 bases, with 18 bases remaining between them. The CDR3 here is CASRRLDGAIAFF. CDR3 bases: TGTGCCAGCAGACGTCTGGATGGGGCTATAGCTTTCTTT.

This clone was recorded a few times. CDR3 amino acids: CASSSQGGARFNEQFF. The DNA of the CDR3 is TGTGCCAGCAGCTCCCAGGGCGGGGCGCGGTTCAATGAGCAGTTCTTC. V usage is TRBV7-3 and J usage is TRBJ2-1; D is perhaps TRBD2 (6 bases). The V gene's germline CDR1 is SGHTA and CDR2 FQGTGA. The CDR3 sequence is 16 residues long. The V and J ends lost 4 bases and 6 bases respectively, with 19 bases between them.

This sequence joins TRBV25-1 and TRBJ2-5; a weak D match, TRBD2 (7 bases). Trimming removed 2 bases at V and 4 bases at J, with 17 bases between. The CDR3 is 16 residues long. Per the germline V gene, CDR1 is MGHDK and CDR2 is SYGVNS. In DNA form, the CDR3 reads TGTGCCAGCAGTGAAATGCGGGGGCGGTCATCAGAGACCCAGTACTTC. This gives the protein CASSEMRGRSSETQYF.